Listed below are T cell receptor beta chains from one sample, sequenced in a study of shared clonotypes between healthy human individuals. Method: immunoSEQ multiplex PCR; TCRdb's copy keeps in-frame clones and lacks some. The top ten hold 1.2% of the sample, which has roughly 1,800,000 clones, about 95% seen once. The sequencing sample was made of naive CD8+ T cells sorted from blood. All receptors derive from a man in his late teens or twenties in good health. Each CDR3 is given with its conserved first and last residue. A D gene is named only where the DNA matches it firmly. For some rows the clone size is stated as once, few or many, or as a class when expanded; others skip it.

D: TRBD1; V: TRBV5-4; J: TRBJ2-7; size: -; DNA: TGTGCCAGCAGCTTTGGACAGGGCCCCAACGAGCAGTACTTC; CDR3: CASSFGQGPNEQYF
D: TRBD2; V: TRBV6-5; J: TRBJ2-1; size: -; DNA: TGTGCCAGCAGTTACTCGGGTAGCGGGGCCTACAATGAGCAGTTCTTC; CDR3: CASSYSGSGAYNEQFF
D: TRBD2; V: TRBV27; J: TRBJ2-1; size: -; DNA: TGTGCCAGCAGTTTGGCCGGCTTGGGGGAGGGATACAATGAGCAGTTCTTC; CDR3: CASSLAGLGEGYNEQFF
D: -; V: TRBV6-1; J: TRBJ1-2; size: -; DNA: TGTGCCAGTGGGCCCAGGGCTTCCTATGGCTACACCTTC; CDR3: CASGPRASYGYTF
D: -; V: TRBV10-1; J: TRBJ2-3; size: -; DNA: TGCGCCAGCAGTGCTAGGACGGGACAAAGCACAGATACGCAGTATTTT; CDR3: CASSARTGQSTDTQYF
D: TRBD2; V: TRBV27; J: TRBJ2-7; size: -; DNA: TGTGCCAGCAGTTTGTGGGGGGGTGAGGAGCAGTACTTC; CDR3: CASSLWGGEEQYF
D: -; V: TRBV27; J: TRBJ2-1; size: -; DNA: TGTGCCAGCAGTTTAGCCGGGAGCTCCTACAATGAGCAGTTCTTC; CDR3: CASSLAGSSYNEQFF
D: -; V: TRBV7-8; J: TRBJ2-1; size: -; DNA: TGTGCCAGCAGCCCGACCCTGGGGCAGGGTTTCAATGAGCAGTTCTTC; CDR3: CASSPTLGQGFNEQFF
D: -; V: TRBV27; J: TRBJ2-1; size: -; DNA: TGTGCCAGCAGTTTTCTATTTAGTGGAAATGAGCAGTTCTTC; CDR3: CASSFLFSGNEQFF
D: -; V: TRBV4-1; J: TRBJ2-3; size: -; DNA: TGCGCCAGCACCCCGGGATTGTCGGATACGCAGTATTTT; CDR3: CASTPGLSDTQYF
D: -; V: TRBV7-9; J: TRBJ1-2; size: -; DNA: TGTGCCAGCAGCTTAGGGCTCGGGGGCTACACCTTC; CDR3: CASSLGLGGYTF
D: -; V: TRBV4-3; J: TRBJ2-2; size: -; DNA: TGCGCCAGCAGCCAAGACCATTGGCAGGGTAACACCGGGGAGCTGTTTTTT; CDR3: CASSQDHWQGNTGELFF
D: -; V: TRBV9; J: TRBJ2-5; size: -; DNA: TGTGCCAGCAGCGTAGATGGTAGCGAAGAGACCCAGTACTTC; CDR3: CASSVDGSEETQYF
D: -; V: TRBV10-3; J: TRBJ1-5; size: -; DNA: TGTGCCATCAGCCTGACAGGTATGTGGAATCAGCCCCAGCATTTT; CDR3: CAISLTGMWNQPQHF
D: -; V: TRBV9; J: TRBJ2-7; size: -; DNA: TGTGCCAGCAGCGTAGACGGGACCGAGCAGTACTTC; CDR3: CASSVDGTEQYF
D: -; V: TRBV6-6; J: TRBJ1-1; size: -; DNA: TGTGCCACCCAGTCCACTGAAGCTTTCTTT; CDR3: CATQSTEAFF
D: TRBD2; V: TRBV9; J: TRBJ2-7; size: once; DNA: TGTGCCAGCAGCGTAGCGGCTAGCGGAACCTACGAGCAGTACTTC; CDR3: CASSVAASGTYEQYF
D: TRBD1; V: TRBV7-9; J: TRBJ2-7; size: -; DNA: TGTGCCAGCAGCTCGGGACAGGGGGCAAAATACGAGCAGTACTTC; CDR3: CASSSGQGAKYEQYF
D: -; V: TRBV10-3; J: TRBJ2-7; size: -; DNA: TGTGCCATCAGTGTAGGCTACGAGCAGTACTTC; CDR3: CAISVGYEQYF
D: TRBD1; V: TRBV29-1; J: TRBJ1-1; size: -; DNA: TGCAGCGTTGGAGGGACAGCACAGAAAATGAACACTGAAGCTTTCTTT; CDR3: CSVGGTAQKMNTEAFF
D: -; V: TRBV9; J: TRBJ2-7; size: -; DNA: TGTGCCAGCAGCGTAGGTGTGGACTCCAGAACCTACGAGCAGTACTTC; CDR3: CASSVGVDSRTYEQYF
D: -; V: TRBV21-1; J: TRBJ2-7; size: -; DNA: TGTGCCAGCAGCCCGGTCCGACTAGCGGGCCTGGTTTACGAGCAGTACTTC; CDR3: CASSPVRLAGLVYEQYF
D: TRBD1; V: TRBV2; J: TRBJ2-2; size: -; DNA: TGTGCCAGCAGTGACTGGCAGGGGGTTCTTACCGGGGAGCTGTTTTTT; CDR3: CASSDWQGVLTGELFF
D: -; V: TRBV25-1; J: TRBJ1-2; size: -; DNA: TGTGCCAGCAGCTCCGCGGGGGGCTACACCTTC; CDR3: CASSSAGGYTF
D: -; V: TRBV7-9; J: TRBJ1-1; size: -; DNA: TGTGCCAGCAGCTTAGGGGGGAGAGAGTGGGACACTGAAGCTTTCTTT; CDR3: CASSLGGREWDTEAFF
D: TRBD2; V: TRBV11-2; J: TRBJ2-7; size: -; DNA: TGTGCCAGCAGCCCGCTCTTGACTAGCGGGACACCCTACGAGCAGTACTTC; CDR3: CASSPLLTSGTPYEQYF
D: -; V: TRBV4-1; J: TRBJ2-7; size: -; DNA: TGCGCCAGCAGCCAGGTGGGTCCCTACGAGCAGTACTTC; CDR3: CASSQVGPYEQYF
D: -; V: TRBV29-1; J: TRBJ2-7; size: -; DNA: TGCAGCGTTGAAGATGGGTGGGGGGGCAACTACGAGCAGTACTTC; CDR3: CSVEDGWGGNYEQYF
D: TRBD1; V: TRBV13; J: TRBJ2-5; size: -; DNA: TGTGCCAGCAGCTTAGAGGGCAGGGGGTACCAAGAGACCCAGTACTTC; CDR3: CASSLEGRGYQETQYF
D: TRBD2; V: TRBV4-3; J: TRBJ2-1; size: -; DNA: TGCGCCAGCAGCCTTGGACTAGGCTACAATGAGCAGTTCTTC; CDR3: CASSLGLGYNEQFF
D: -; V: TRBV28; J: TRBJ2-2; size: -; DNA: TGTGCCAGCAGTTTATGGCGCGGTTCGAACACCGGGGAGCTGTTTTTT; CDR3: CASSLWRGSNTGELFF
D: -; V: TRBV5-1; J: TRBJ1-1; size: once; DNA: TGCGCCAGCAGAGAAACCGCCATGAACACTGAAGCTTTCTTT; CDR3: CASRETAMNTEAFF
D: -; V: TRBV18; J: TRBJ2-7; size: -; DNA: TGTGCCAGCTCACCACCGGGGACATTCCACGAGCAGTACTTC; CDR3: CASSPPGTFHEQYF
D: -; V: TRBV27; J: TRBJ1-4; size: few; DNA: TGTGCCAGCTGCCAGGAACCTTGTAATGAAAAACTGTTTTTT; CDR3: CASCQEPCNEKLFF
D: -; V: TRBV5-5; J: TRBJ2-7; size: -; DNA: TGTGCCAGCAGCTTGGTTGTGGCGGCCTACGAGCAGTACTTC; CDR3: CASSLVVAAYEQYF
D: -; V: TRBV4-3; J: TRBJ2-7; size: once; DNA: TGCGCCAGCAGCCAAGAGGACGGGAGCTACGAGCAGTACTTC; CDR3: CASSQEDGSYEQYF
D: -; V: TRBV4-1; J: TRBJ2-3; size: -; DNA: TGCGCCAGCAGCCTGACGGGTACGCAGTATTTT; CDR3: CASSLTGTQYF
D: -; V: TRBV10-3; J: TRBJ2-2; size: -; DNA: TGTGCCATCAGTGAGGGCACCGGGGAGCTGTTTTTT; CDR3: CAISEGTGELFF
D: -; V: TRBV9; J: TRBJ2-3; size: -; DNA: TGTGCCAGCTCGGCGGGTTTTAGCACAGATACGCAGTATTTT; CDR3: CASSAGFSTDTQYF
D: TRBD2; V: TRBV4-3; J: TRBJ2-7; size: -; DNA: TGCGCCAGCAGCCCTGCCTCTAGCGGAGAATACGAGCAGTACTTC; CDR3: CASSPASSGEYEQYF
D: TRBD2; V: TRBV27; J: TRBJ2-7; size: -; DNA: TGTGCCAGCAGTTTATGGGAGGGGTCAACCTACGAGCAGTACTTC; CDR3: CASSLWEGSTYEQYF